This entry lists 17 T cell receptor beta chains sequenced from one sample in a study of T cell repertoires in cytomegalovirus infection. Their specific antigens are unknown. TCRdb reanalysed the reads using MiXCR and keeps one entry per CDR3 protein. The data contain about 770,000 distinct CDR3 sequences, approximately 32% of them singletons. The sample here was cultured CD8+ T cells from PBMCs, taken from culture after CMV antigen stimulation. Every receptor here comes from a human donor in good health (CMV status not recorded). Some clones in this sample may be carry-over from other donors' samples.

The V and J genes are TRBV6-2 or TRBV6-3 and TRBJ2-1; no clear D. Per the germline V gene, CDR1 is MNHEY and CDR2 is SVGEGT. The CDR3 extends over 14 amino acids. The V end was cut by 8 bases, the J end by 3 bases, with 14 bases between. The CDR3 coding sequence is TGTGCCAGCTCCCGGGCCGAGGTCTACAATGAGCAGTTCTTC. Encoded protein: CASSRAEVYNEQFF.

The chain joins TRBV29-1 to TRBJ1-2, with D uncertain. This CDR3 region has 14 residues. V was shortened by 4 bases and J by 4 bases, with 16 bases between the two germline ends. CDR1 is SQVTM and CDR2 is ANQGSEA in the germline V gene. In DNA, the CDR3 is TGCAGCGTTGGCCGGTTAGGCAGTAGCTATGGCTACACCTTC. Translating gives CSVGRLGSSYGYTF.

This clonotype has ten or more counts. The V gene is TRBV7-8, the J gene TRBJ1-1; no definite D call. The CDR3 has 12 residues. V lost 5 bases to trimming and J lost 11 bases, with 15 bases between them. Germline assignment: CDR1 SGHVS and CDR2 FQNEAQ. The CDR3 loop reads CASSLGRAQAFF. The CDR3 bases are TGTGCCAGCAGCCTCGGGAGAGCCCAGGCTTTCTTT.

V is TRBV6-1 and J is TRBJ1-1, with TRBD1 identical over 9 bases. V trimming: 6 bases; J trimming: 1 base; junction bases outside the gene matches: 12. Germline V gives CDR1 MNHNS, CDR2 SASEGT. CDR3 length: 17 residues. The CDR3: CASRLLPGQGRNTEAFF. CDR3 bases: TGTGCCAGCAGACTCCTACCGGGACAGGGACGGAACACTGAAGCTTTCTTT.

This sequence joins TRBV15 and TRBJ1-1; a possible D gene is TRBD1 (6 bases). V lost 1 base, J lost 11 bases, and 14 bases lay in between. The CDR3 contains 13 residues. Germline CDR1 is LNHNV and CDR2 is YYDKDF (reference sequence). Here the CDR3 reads CATSRGGGRGAFF. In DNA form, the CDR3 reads TGTGCCACCAGCAGAGGTGGGGGGCGCGGGGCTTTCTTT.

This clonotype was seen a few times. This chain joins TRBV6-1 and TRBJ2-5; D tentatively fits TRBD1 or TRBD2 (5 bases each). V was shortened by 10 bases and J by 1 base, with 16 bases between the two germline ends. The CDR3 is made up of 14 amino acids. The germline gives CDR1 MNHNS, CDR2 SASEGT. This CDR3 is CATRRSGLQETQYF. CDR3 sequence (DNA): TGTGCCACCCGGAGGTCAGGGCTCCAAGAGACCCAGTACTTC.

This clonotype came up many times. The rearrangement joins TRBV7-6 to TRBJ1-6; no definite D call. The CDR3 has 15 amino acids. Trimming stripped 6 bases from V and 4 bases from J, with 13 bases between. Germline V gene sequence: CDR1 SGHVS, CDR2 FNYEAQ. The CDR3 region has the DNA TGTGCCAGCAGACAGTCGGACTTTTATAATTCACCCCTCCACTTT. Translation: CASRQSDFYNSPLHF.

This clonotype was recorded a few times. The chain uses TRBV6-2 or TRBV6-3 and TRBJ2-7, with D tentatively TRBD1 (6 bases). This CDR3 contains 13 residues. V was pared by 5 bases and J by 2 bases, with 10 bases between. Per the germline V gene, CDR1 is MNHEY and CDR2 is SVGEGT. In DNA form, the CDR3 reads TGTGCCAGCAGTCCCGGGGACACCTACGAGCAGTACGTC. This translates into CASSPGDTYEQYV.

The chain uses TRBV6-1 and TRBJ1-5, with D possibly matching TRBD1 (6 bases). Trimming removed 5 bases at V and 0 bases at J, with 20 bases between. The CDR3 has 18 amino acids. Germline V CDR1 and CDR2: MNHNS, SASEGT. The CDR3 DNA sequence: TGTGCCAGCAGTTTGTACAGGGTCGCTAGTAGTAGCAATCAGCCCCAGCATTTT. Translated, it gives CASSLYRVASSSNQPQHF.

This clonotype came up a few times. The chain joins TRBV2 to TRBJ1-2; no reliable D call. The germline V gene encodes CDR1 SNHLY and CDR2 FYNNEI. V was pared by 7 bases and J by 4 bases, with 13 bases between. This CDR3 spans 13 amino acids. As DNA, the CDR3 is TGTGCCAGCATATCGGACCAGCCCTATGGCTACACCTTC. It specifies CASISDQPYGYTF.

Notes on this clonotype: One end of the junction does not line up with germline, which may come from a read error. The CDR3 DNA is TGTGCTAGCAGCTTAGGGGGGGCTGTCTACAATGAGCAGTTCTTC. This translates into CASSLGGAVYNEQFF. The V gene is TRBV7-7, the J gene TRBJ2-1; tentatively, D is TRBD2 (7 bases). From germline, CDR1 is SSHAT and CDR2 FNYEAQ (reference sequence). CDR3 length equals 15 residues.

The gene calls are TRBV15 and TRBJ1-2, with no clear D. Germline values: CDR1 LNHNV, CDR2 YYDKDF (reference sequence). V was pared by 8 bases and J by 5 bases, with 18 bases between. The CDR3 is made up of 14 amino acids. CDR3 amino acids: CATSSGVPDYGYTF. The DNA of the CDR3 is TGTGCCACCTCCTCCGGCGTTCCCGATTATGGCTACACCTTC.

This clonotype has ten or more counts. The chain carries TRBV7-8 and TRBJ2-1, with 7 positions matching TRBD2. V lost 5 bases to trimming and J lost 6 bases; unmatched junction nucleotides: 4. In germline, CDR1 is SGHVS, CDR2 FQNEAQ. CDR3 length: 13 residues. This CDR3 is CASSVGGINEQFF. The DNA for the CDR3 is TGTGCCAGCAGCGTCGGGGGGATCAATGAGCAGTTCTTC.

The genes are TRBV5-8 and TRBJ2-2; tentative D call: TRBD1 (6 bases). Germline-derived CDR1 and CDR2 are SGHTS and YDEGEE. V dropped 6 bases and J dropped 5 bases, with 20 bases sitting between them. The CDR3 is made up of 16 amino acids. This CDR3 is CASNPGPTGTTGELFF. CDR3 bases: TGTGCCAGCAACCCCGGGCCGACAGGCACTACCGGGGAGCTGTTTTTT.

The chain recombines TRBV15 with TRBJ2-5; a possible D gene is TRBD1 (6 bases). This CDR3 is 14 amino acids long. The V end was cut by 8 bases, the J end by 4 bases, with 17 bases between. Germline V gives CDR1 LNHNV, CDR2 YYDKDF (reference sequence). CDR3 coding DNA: TGTGCCACCCGCGACCGGACAGCTCGAGAGACCCAGTACTTC. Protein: CATRDRTARETQYF. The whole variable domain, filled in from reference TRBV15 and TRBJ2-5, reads DAMVIQNPRYQVTQFGKPVTLSCSQTLNHNVMYWYQQKSSQAPKLLFHYYDKDFNNEADTPDNFQSRRPNTSFCFLDIRSPGLGDTAMYLCATRDRTARETQYFGPGTRLLVL.

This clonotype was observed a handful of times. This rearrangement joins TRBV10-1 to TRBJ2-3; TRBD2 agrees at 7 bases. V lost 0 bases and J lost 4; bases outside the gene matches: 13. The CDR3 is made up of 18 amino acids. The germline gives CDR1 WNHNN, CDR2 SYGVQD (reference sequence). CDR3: CASSESEDYPGGPDTQYF. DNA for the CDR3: TGCGCCAGCAGTGAGTCTGAGGATTACCCGGGGGGTCCAGATACGCAGTATTTT.

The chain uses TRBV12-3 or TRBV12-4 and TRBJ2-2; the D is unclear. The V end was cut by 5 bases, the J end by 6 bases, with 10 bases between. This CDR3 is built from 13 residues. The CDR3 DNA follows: TGTGCCAGCAGTCCCCCGCGGTCCGGGGAGCTGTTTTTT. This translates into CASSPPRSGELFF.